This T cell receptor (beta chain) stems from a study of beta chain features in type 1 diabetes. Study-wide context: Age, gender and cell yields were alike across patients and healthy donors.

All of the isolated RNA was reverse transcribed, so expressed TCRB transcripts were sequenced. The method was immunoSEQ multiplex PCR; TCRdb's version includes in-frame clones alone and lacks a portion of them. The table lists more than 300,000 clones, approximately 8% of them singletons, with under 0.5% in the top ten. The CDR3 extends over 15 amino acids. The germline gives CDR1 LNHDA, CDR2 SQIVND (reference sequence). V lost 3 bases and J 4 bases, leaving 15 bases between the germline ends. V is TRBV19 and J is TRBJ2-5; D remains ambiguous. This TCR came from a woman aged 18-29 years in good health. The material sequenced was central memory CD4+ T cells from blood. DNA for the CDR3: TGTGCCAGTAGTATCGACGCGACGTGGGGAGAGACCCAGTACTTC. This gives the protein CASSIDATWGETQYF.